The next 26 T cell receptor beta chains were all read from a single sample in a study of T cell responses to AZD1222 COVID-19 vaccine. Assay used: immunoSEQ multiplex PCR; TCRdb lists only in-frame clones, some missing. Among tens of thousands of clones listed, more than 75% were seen once. This sample comprised peripheral blood, obtained on day 0 of AZD1222 vaccination. These receptors were collected from an adult in good health.

This sequence joins TRBV5-1 and TRBJ1-4; 7 nucleotides match TRBD1. V gave up 2 bases and J gave up 1 base; unmatched junction bases: 2. Germline V gene lookup returns CDR1 SGHRS and CDR2 YFSETQ. CDR3 size: 15 residues. This CDR3 is CASSFTGVTNEKLFF. CDR3 coding DNA: TGCGCCAGCAGCTTTACAGGGGTAACTAATGAAAAACTGTTTTTT.

The V and J genes are TRBV7-9 and TRBJ2-3; no clear D. This CDR3 spans 14 amino acids. Per germline, CDR1 SEHNR and CDR2 FQNEAQ (reference sequence). Trimming cost V 2 bases and J 5 bases, with 11 bases left between them. The CDR3 region is CASSLSQSGDTQYF. DNA for the CDR3: TGTGCCAGCAGCTTATCCCAGAGTGGAGATACGCAGTATTTT. Supplemented by reference TRBV7-9 and TRBJ2-3, the full variable domain reads DTGVSQNPRHKITKRGQNVTFRCDPISEHNRLYWYRQTLGQGPEFLTYFQNEAQLEKSRLLSDRFSAERPKGSFSTLEIQRTEQGDSAMYLCASSLSQSGDTQYFGPGTRLTVL.

The chain has TRBV29-1 and TRBJ1-1, with D hard to call. This CDR3 is 13 amino acids long. Germline V CDR1 and CDR2: SQVTM, ANQGSEA. The V end was cut by 6 bases, the J end by 1 base, with 12 bases between. CDR3 nucleotide sequence: TGCAGCGTAAGTCGCGGGGAGAACACTGAAGCTTTCTTT. Translation gives CSVSRGENTEAFF.

The chain uses TRBV5-1 and TRBJ2-5, with TRBD2 matching 14 bases. The CDR3 extends over 17 amino acids. J gave up 1 base and V 4 bases, and 6 bases lay outside the gene matches. Germline CDR1 and CDR2: SGHRS and YFSETQ. CDR3 in amino acids: CASSPGLAGAIQETQYF. The CDR3, as DNA: TGCGCCAGCAGCCCGGGACTAGCGGGGGCCATCCAAGAGACCCAGTACTTC.

The table lists this clone with a count of one. The V call is TRBV6-2 or TRBV6-3, the J call TRBJ2-1, with D perhaps matching TRBD2 (6 bases). The CDR3 has 14 residues. V was trimmed by 6 bases and J by 14 bases, leaving 23 bases between them. In germline, CDR1 is MNHEY, CDR2 SVGEGT. The CDR3 here is CASSPPAGGVKKFF. CDR3 DNA: TGTGCCAGCAGCCCCCCAGCTGGCGGGGTTAAGAAGTTCTTC.

For this clone: The sample carries other DNA sequences with the same CDR3. The CDR3 loop is CASSLGGANVLTF. CDR3 nucleotides: TGTGCCAGCAGTTTGGGCGGGGCCAACGTCCTGACTTTC. This chain uses TRBV12-3 or TRBV12-4 with TRBJ2-6; D unresolved. The V end was cut by 3 bases, the J end by 4 bases, with 4 bases between. This CDR3 contains 13 residues.

This chain connects TRBV19 to TRBJ2-3; D gene unclear. The CDR3 has 11 residues. Trimming took 6 bases from V and 8 from J, leaving 9 bases between them. Germline V gene lookup returns CDR1 LNHDA and CDR2 SQIVND (reference sequence). The CDR3 here is CASRTGGTQYF. As DNA, the CDR3 is TGTGCCAGTAGGACTGGTGGTACGCAGTATTTT.

This chain joins TRBV2 and TRBJ2-3; 10 positions agree with TRBD2. Per germline, CDR1 SNHLY and CDR2 FYNNEI. The CDR3 totals 18 residues. Losses at the gene ends were 5 bases for V and 4 bases for J; bases not matched to a gene: 15. CDR3 protein: CASSLQRGGRDKADTQYF. In DNA, the CDR3 is TGTGCCAGCAGTCTTCAGCGGGGGGGCCGGGACAAGGCAGATACGCAGTATTTT.

The V gene is TRBV7-9, the J gene TRBJ2-1; perhaps TRBD1 as D (6 bases). CDR3 length: 15 amino acids. Between the trimmed V and J ends, which lost 5 bases and 1 base, there was a span of 12 bases. Germline-derived CDR1 and CDR2 are SEHNR and FQNEAQ (reference sequence). The CDR3 bases are TGTGCCAGCAGCCTACGACAGGCTTCCTACAATGAGCAGTTCTTC. This codes for CASSLRQASYNEQFF.

The rearrangement joins TRBV7-9 to TRBJ1-2, with D perhaps TRBD1 (5 bases). The CDR3 has 13 residues. Trimming shortened V by 5 bases and J by 10 bases, and 17 bases separated the two germline ends. Germline values: CDR1 SEHNR, CDR2 FQNEAQ (reference sequence). The CDR3 region has the DNA TGTGCCAGCAGCCAGGGACTAGGAGTAAACTACACCTTC. It specifies CASSQGLGVNYTF. The entire variable domain, with the rest obtained from reference TRBV7-9 and TRBJ1-2, is as follows: DTGVSQNPRHKITKRGQNVTFRCDPISEHNRLYWYRQTLGQGPEFLTYFQNEAQLEKSRLLSDRFSAERPKGSFSTLEIQRTEQGDSAMYLCASSQGLGVNYTFGSGTRLTVV.

The count of this clone is one. The V and J genes are TRBV6-5 and TRBJ1-2; no reliable D call. V was clipped by 8 bases and J by 5 bases, with 12 bases between them. Germline V gives CDR1 MNHEY, CDR2 SVGAGI. The CDR3 is made up of 12 amino acids. In DNA form, the CDR3 reads TGTGCCAGCGCTGCGCTTGGTTATGGCTACACCTTC. This codes for CASAALGYGYTF.

This rearrangement joins TRBV9 to TRBJ2-5; no firm D call. The CDR3 consists of 12 residues. Germline V gives CDR1 SGDLS, CDR2 YYNGEE. Trimming cost V 0 bases and J 5 bases, with 5 bases left between them. This CDR3 is CASSVAFETQYF. The CDR3 DNA follows: TGTGCCAGCAGCGTAGCGTTCGAGACCCAGTACTTC. Filled out from reference TRBV9 and TRBJ2-5, the complete variable domain reads DSGVTQTPKHLITATGQRVTLRCSPRSGDLSVYWYQQSLDQGLQFLIQYYNGEERAKGNILERFSAQQFPDLHSELNLSSLELGDSALYFCASSVAFETQYFGPGTRLLVL.

This rearrangement joins TRBV5-1 to TRBJ2-3; D uncertain. The germline V and J ends were trimmed by 2 bases and 0 bases, with 10 bases remaining between them. CDR3 length: 15 residues. Germline V gene lookup returns CDR1 SGHRS and CDR2 YFSETQ. The CDR3 nucleotides read TGCGCCAGCAGCTTAAGGATAACTAGCACAGATACGCAGTATTTT. This encodes CASSLRITSTDTQYF.

The J gene is TRBJ2-5, the V gene TRBV4-2; D may be TRBD1 (6 bases). V gave up 0 bases and J gave up 1 base, with 12 bases separating them. The CDR3 contains 16 residues. Looked up from germline, CDR1 is LGHNA and CDR2 is YNFKEQ. CDR3 DNA: TGTGCCAGCAGCCAAGAATCGGGCAGGGGCCAAGAGACCCAGTACTTC. It codes for CASSQESGRGQETQYF.

This clone was observed a single time. V gene TRBV28 combines with J gene TRBJ1-4, with D unclear. The germline CDR1 and CDR2 sequences are MDHEN and SYDVKM. The CDR3 consists of 13 residues. V was cut by 5 bases and J by 0 bases, with 4 bases left in between. The CDR3, as DNA: TGTGCCAGCAGTGGGCCAACTAATGAAAAACTGTTTTTT. Amino acid sequence: CASSGPTNEKLFF.

The chain employs TRBV15 and TRBJ1-3, with 11 bases lining up with TRBD1. V shed 5 bases and J 4 bases; nucleotides not matched to a gene: 7. The CDR3 contains 16 residues. The germline CDR1 and CDR2 sequences are LNHNV and YYDKDF (reference sequence). DNA for the CDR3: TGTGCCACCAGCGGAGGACAGGGGGCAAGAGGAAACACCATATATTTT. This gives the protein CATSGGQGARGNTIYF.

The CDR3 DNA sequence: TGTGCCAGCAGCATTAGCGGGGGGCCGCACAATGAGCAGTTCTTC. Protein sequence: CASSISGGPHNEQFF. This chain connects TRBV7-3 to TRBJ2-1, with 10 positions matching TRBD2. The CDR3 loop spans 15 amino acids. Germline CDR1 is SGHTA and CDR2 is FQGTGA. Unmatched junction bases numbered 6, after V lost 5 bases and J lost 5 bases.

The chain recombines TRBV2 with TRBJ1-4, with D maybe TRBD1 (5 bases). CDR1 is SNHLY and CDR2 is FYNNEI in the germline V gene. Trimming took 6 bases from V and 8 from J, leaving 13 bases between them. The CDR3 sequence is 13 residues long. CDR3 region: CASRGTSGEKLFF. CDR3 in DNA: TGTGCCAGCAGGGGAACCTCAGGGGAAAAACTGTTTTTT.

This clone has only one observation. The chain employs TRBV28 and TRBJ1-5; the match to TRBD1 covers 9 bases. J lost 2 bases, V lost 6 bases, and 2 bases had no gene match. The germline gives CDR1 MDHEN, CDR2 SYDVKM. This CDR3 region has 14 residues. The CDR3 here is CASSRTGGNQPQHF. The CDR3 nucleotides are TGTGCCAGCAGCAGGACAGGGGGCAATCAGCCCCAGCATTTT.

This chain joins TRBV9 and TRBJ2-3, with D possibly TRBD1 on 5 matching bases. This CDR3 region has 14 residues. Trimming cost V 4 bases and J 4 bases, with 13 bases left between them. Germline V gene lookup returns CDR1 SGDLS and CDR2 YYNGEE. The CDR3 reads CASSLRTRADTQYF. In DNA, the CDR3 is TGTGCCAGCAGCCTGCGGACCAGGGCAGATACGCAGTATTTT.

This clone is medium-sized within its sample. The gene calls are TRBV7-8 and TRBJ2-7, with D perhaps given as TRBD1 or TRBD2 (7 bases each). Germline CDR1 SGHVS, CDR2 FQNEAQ. The CDR3 contains 15 residues. V lost 3 bases and J 2 bases, leaving 14 bases between the germline ends. This CDR3 is CASSLGGTETYEQYF. In DNA form, the CDR3 reads TGTGCCAGCAGCTTGGGGGGGACAGAAACCTACGAGCAGTACTTC.

J is TRBJ1-1 and V is TRBV7-2; D is ambiguous. Per germline, CDR1 SGHTA and CDR2 FQGNSA. Trimming left V 4 bases short and J 2 bases short, with 11 bases between. The length of the CDR3 is 14 residues. The CDR3 DNA reads TGTGCCAGCAGCTCCCCAACGGGAAACACTGAAGCTTTCTTT. Protein: CASSSPTGNTEAFF. Full variable domain (outside the CDR3, taken from reference TRBV7-2 and TRBJ1-1): GAGVSQSPSNKVTEKGKDVELRCDPISGHTALYWYRQSLGQGLEFLIYFQGNSAPDKSGLPSDRFSAERTGGSVSTLTIQRTQQEDSAVYLCASSSPTGNTEAFFGQGTRLTVV.

This clone has just one count. This chain joins TRBV7-9 and TRBJ1-2; TRBD1 aligns across 9 bases. Trimming removed 7 bases from V and 8 bases from J; junction bases left unmatched: 5. The CDR3 is 12 amino acids. CDR1 and CDR2 (germline): SEHNR, FQNEAQ (reference sequence). The CDR3 nucleotides read TGTGCCAGCATACAGGGGGCCGGAGGCTACACCTTC. Encoded protein: CASIQGAGGYTF.

The rearrangement joins TRBV1 to TRBJ1-5. TRBV1 is a recognized pseudogene. The CDR3 sequence is 13 residues long. DNA of the CDR3: TGCACCAGCAGCCAAGATCGGGATCAGCCCCAGCATTTT. This encodes CTSSQDRDQPQHF.

The chain combines TRBV5-1 with TRBJ1-2; 7 bases match TRBD1. V was pared by 4 bases and J by 4 bases, with 7 bases of the junction left unmatched. The CDR3 contains 14 residues. The germline V gene has CDR1 SGHRS and CDR2 YFSETQ. CDR3 nucleotides: TGCGCCAGCAGCCCTCGACAGGGCAGCTATGGCTACACCTTC. This gives the protein CASSPRQGSYGYTF.

V and J are TRBV18 and TRBJ1-3; D is unresolved. V lost 6 bases and J 4 bases, leaving 7 bases between the germline ends. The CDR3 extends over 12 amino acids. The V gene's germline CDR1 is KGHSH and CDR2 LQKENI. The CDR3 nucleotides are TGTGCCAGCTCGTCTACAGGAAACACCATATATTTT. Translating it yields CASSSTGNTIYF.